This TCR beta chain appears in the sequencing data of a study of T cell responses to AZD1222 COVID-19 vaccine. General observations from the study: Possibly, clonal diversity was underestimated; donors were largely white British and included more females.

TCRdb's copy holds only in-frame clones and misses some; the assay was immunoSEQ multiplex PCR. The repertoire holds around 160,000 clones, with roughly four fifths as singletons. On this clone: Its matching antigen is unknown.

Germline assignment: CDR1 MNHEY and CDR2 SMNVEV (reference sequence). V gave up 5 bases and J gave up 6 bases, with 17 bases separating them. CDR3 length: 15 amino acids. The chain joins TRBV27 to TRBJ1-5; D uncertain. This receptor was identified in an adult in good health. The sequences come from peripheral blood, collected on day 0 of MenACWY control vaccination. CDR3 sequence: CASSGPSRSGQPQHF. As DNA, the CDR3 is TGTGCCAGCAGTGGGCCAAGCCGATCCGGTCAGCCCCAGCATTTT.